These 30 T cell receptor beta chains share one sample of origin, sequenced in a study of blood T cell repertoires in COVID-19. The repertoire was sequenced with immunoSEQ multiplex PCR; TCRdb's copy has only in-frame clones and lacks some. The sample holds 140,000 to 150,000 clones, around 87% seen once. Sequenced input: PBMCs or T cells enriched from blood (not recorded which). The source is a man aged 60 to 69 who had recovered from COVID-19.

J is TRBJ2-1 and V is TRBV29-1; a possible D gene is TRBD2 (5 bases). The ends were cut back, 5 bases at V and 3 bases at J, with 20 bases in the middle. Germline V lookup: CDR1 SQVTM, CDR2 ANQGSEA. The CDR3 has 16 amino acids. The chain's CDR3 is CSVLLASQGFYNEQFF. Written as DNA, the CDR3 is TGCAGCGTTCTCTTAGCGTCTCAAGGATTCTACAATGAGCAGTTCTTC.

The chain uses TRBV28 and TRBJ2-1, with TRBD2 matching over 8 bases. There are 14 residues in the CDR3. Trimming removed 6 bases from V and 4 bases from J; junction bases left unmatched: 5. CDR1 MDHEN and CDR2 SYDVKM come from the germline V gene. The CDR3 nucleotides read TGTGCCAGCAGACCCCCGGGGGGGTACAATGAGCAGTTCTTC. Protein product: CASRPPGGYNEQFF.

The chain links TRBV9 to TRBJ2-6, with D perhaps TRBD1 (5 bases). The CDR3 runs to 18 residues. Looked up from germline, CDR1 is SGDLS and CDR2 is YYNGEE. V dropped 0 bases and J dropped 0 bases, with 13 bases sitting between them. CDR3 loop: CASSVVTGWGSGANVLTF. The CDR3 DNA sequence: TGTGCCAGCAGCGTAGTTACAGGTTGGGGCTCTGGGGCCAACGTCCTGACTTTC.

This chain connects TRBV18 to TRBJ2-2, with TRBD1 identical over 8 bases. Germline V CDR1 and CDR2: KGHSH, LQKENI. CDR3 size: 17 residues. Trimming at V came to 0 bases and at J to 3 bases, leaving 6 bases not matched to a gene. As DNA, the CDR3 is TGTGCCAGCTCACCACCCCATGGACAGGGCGACACCGGGGAGCTGTTTTTT. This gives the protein CASSPPHGQGDTGELFF. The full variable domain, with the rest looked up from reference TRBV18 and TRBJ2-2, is NAGVMQNPRHLVRRRGQEARLRCSPMKGHSHVYWYRQLPEEGLKFMVYLQKENIIDESGMPKERFSAEFPKEGPSILRIQQVVRGDSAAYFCASSPPHGQGDTGELFFGEGSRLTVL.

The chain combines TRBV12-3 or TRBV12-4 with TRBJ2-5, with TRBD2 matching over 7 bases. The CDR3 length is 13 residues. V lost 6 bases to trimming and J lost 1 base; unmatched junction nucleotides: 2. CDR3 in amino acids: CASSWGGQETQYF. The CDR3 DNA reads TGTGCCAGCAGCTGGGGGGGCCAAGAGACCCAGTACTTC.

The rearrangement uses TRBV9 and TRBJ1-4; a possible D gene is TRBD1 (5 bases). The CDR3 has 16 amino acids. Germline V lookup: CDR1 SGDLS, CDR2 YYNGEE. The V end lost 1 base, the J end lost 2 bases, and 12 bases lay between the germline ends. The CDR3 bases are TGTGCCAGCAGCGTACGCTTTGGGGGGACTAATGAAAAACTGTTTTTT. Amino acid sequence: CASSVRFGGTNEKLFF.

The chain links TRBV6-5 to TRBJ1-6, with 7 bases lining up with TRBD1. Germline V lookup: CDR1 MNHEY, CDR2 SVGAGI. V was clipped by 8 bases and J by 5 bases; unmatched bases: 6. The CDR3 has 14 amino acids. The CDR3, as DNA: TGTGCCAGCGCCCGGGACAGACATAATTCACCCCTCCACTTT. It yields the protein CASARDRHNSPLHF.

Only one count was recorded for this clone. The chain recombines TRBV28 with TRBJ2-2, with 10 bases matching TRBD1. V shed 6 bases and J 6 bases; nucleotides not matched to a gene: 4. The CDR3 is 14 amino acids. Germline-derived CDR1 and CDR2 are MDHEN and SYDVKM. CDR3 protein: CASRRTGGAGELFF. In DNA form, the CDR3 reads TGTGCCAGCAGACGGACAGGGGGAGCCGGGGAGCTGTTTTTT.

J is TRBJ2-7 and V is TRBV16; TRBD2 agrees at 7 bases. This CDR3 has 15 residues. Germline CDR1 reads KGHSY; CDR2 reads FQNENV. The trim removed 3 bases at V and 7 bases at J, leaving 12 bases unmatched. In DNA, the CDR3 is TGTGCCAGCAGCCAGACGGGAGGCCCCCGGGGGGAGCAGTACTTC. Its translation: CASSQTGGPRGEQYF.

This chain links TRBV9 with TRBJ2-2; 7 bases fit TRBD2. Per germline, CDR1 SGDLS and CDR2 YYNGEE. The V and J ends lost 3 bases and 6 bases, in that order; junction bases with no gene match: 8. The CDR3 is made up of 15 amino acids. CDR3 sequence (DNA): TGTGCCAGCAGCGGGTTGGCGGGGGTGGCCGGGGAGCTGTTTTTT. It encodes CASSGLAGVAGELFF.

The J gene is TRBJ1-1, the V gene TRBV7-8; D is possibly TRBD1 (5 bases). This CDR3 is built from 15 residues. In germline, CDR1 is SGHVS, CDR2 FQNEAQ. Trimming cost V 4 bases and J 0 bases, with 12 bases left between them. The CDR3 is CASSWGGRVNTEAFF. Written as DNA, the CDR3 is TGTGCCAGCAGCTGGGGGGGACGGGTGAACACTGAAGCTTTCTTT.

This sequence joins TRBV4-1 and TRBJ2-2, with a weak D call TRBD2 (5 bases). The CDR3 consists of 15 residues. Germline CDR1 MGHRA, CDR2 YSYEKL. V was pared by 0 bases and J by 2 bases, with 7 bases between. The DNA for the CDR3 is TGCGCCAGCAGCCAAGAAAGGACTAACACCGGGGAGCTGTTTTTT. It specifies CASSQERTNTGELFF.

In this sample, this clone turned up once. The CDR3: CASSEEVRVYQPQHF. DNA for the CDR3: TGTGCCAGCAGTGAAGAGGTCAGGGTTTATCAGCCCCAGCATTTT. This chain uses TRBV6-1 with TRBJ1-5; D is perhaps TRBD1 (5 bases). CDR1 is MNHNS, CDR2 SASEGT, per germline. Trimming took 1 base from V and 5 from J, leaving 12 bases between them. The CDR3 covers 15 residues.

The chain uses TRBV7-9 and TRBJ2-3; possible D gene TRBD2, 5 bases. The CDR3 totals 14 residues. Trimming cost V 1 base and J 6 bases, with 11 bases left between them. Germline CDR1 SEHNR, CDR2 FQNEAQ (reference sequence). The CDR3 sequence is CASSLVGSRDTQYF. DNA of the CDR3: TGTGCCAGCAGCTTAGTGGGGAGTAGGGATACGCAGTATTTT.

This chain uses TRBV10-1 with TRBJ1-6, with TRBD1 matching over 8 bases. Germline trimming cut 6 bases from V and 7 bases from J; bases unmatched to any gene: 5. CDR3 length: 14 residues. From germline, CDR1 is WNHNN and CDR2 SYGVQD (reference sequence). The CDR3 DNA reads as TGCGCCAGCAGAGGGACAGGTCGGAATTCACCCCTCCACTTT. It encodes CASRGTGRNSPLHF.

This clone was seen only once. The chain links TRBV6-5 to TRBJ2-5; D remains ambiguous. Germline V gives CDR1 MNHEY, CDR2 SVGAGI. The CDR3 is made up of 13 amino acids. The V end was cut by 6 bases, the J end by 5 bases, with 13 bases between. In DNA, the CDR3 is TGTGCCAGCAGCTTTCAAGGCAGGGAGACCCAGTACTTC. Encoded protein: CASSFQGRETQYF.

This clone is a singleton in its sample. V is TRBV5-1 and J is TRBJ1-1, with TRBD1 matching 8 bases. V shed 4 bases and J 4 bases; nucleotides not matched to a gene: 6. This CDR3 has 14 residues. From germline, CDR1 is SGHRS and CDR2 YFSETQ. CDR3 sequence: CASSGQGRGTEAFF. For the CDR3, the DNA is TGCGCCAGCAGCGGACAGGGTCGGGGCACTGAAGCTTTCTTT.

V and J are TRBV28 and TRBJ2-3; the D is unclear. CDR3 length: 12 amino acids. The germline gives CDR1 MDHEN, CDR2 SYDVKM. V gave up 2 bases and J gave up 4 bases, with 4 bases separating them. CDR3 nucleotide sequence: TGTGCCAGCAGTTTACCGGCAGATACGCAGTATTTT. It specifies CASSLPADTQYF.

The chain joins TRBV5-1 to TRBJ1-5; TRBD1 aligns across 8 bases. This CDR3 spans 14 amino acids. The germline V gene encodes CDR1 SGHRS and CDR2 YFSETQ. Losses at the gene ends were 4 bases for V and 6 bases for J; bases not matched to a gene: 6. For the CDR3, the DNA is TGCGCCAGCAGCACACAGGGGGAAGGTCAGCCCCAGCATTTT. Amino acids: CASSTQGEGQPQHF.

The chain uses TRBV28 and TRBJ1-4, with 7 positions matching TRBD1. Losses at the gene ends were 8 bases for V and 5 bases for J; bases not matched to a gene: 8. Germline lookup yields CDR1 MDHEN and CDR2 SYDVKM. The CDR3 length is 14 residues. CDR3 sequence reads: CASRRQGPNEKLFF. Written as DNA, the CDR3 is TGTGCCAGCCGTCGACAGGGACCGAATGAAAAACTGTTTTTT.

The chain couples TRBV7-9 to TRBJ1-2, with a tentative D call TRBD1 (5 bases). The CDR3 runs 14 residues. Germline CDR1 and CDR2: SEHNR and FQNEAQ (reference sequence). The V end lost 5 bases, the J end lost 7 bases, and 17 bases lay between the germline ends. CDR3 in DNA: TGTGCCAGCAGCCCGATGGGGGAGGCTGGTGGCTACACCTTC. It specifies CASSPMGEAGGYTF.

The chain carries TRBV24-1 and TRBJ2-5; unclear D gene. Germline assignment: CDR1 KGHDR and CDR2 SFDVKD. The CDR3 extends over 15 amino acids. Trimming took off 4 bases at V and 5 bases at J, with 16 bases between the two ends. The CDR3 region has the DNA TGTGCCACCAGTGACGCCGGCCTCCCCGGGGAGACCCAGTACTTC. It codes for CATSDAGLPGETQYF.

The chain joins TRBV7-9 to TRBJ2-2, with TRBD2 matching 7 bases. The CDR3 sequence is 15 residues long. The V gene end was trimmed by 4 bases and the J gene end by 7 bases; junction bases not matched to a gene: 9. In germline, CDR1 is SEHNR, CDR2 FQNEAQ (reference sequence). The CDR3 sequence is CASSYSTSQGGELFF. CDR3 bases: TGTGCCAGCAGCTACTCGACTAGCCAGGGCGGGGAGCTGTTTTTT.

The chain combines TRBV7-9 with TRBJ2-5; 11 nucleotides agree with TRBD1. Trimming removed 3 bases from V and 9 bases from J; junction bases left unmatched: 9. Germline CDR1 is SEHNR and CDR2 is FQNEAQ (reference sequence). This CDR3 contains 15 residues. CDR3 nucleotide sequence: TGTGCCAGCAGCTTTTGGACAGGGGGCGAATTGGCCCAGTACTTC. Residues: CASSFWTGGELAQYF.

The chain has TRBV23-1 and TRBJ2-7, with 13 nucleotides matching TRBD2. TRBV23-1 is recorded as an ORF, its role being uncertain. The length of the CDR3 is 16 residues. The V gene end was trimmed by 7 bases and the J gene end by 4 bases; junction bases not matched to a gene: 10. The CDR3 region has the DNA TGCGCCAGCAAGCTATCCGGGACTAGCGGGATTTACGAGCAGTACTTC. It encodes CASKLSGTSGIYEQYF.

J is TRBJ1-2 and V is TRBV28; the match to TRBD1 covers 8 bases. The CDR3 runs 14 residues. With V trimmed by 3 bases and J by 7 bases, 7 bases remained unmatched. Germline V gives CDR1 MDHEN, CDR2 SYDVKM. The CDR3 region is CASSLDRVFFGYTF. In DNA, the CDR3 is TGTGCCAGCAGTTTGGACAGGGTCTTTTTTGGCTACACCTTC.

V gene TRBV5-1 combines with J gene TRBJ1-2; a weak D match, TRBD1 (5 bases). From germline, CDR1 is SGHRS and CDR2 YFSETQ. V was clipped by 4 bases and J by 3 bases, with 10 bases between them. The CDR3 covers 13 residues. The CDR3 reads CASSHQGDYGYTF. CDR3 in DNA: TGCGCCAGCAGCCATCAGGGTGACTATGGCTACACCTTC.

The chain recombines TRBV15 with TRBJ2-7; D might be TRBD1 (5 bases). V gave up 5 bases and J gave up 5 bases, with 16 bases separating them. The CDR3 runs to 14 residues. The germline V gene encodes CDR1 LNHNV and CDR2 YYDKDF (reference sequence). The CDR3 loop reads CATSLTERTDEQYF. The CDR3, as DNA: TGTGCCACCAGCCTGACAGAACGAACCGACGAGCAGTACTTC.

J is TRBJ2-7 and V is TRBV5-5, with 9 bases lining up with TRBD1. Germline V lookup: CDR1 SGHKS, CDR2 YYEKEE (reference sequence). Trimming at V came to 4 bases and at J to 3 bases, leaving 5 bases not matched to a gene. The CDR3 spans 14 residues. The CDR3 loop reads CASSRDRDYYEQYF. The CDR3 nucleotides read TGTGCCAGCAGCCGGGACAGGGACTACTACGAGCAGTACTTC.

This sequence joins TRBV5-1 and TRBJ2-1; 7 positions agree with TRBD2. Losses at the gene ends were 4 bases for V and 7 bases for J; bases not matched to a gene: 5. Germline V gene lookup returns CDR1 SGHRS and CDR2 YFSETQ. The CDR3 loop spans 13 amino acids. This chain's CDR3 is CASSQGGINEQFF. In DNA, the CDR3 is TGCGCCAGCAGCCAGGGAGGGATTAATGAGCAGTTCTTC.